The rows below give T cell receptor beta chains drawn from one sample of a study of T cells in Graves' hyperthyroidism and ophthalmopathy. Using its own MiXCR run on the multiplex PCR reads, TCRdb lists one record per CDR3 protein. The sample includes approximately 600,000 distinct CDR3 sequences, roughly 20% seen only once; the top ten take 30% to 40%. Sample: blood. These TCRs come from a man under 40 with Graves' ophthalmopathy. Both conserved end residues are part of each CDR3. The D gene is left open where the match is weak. Only some rows state a clone size, as once, few, many or a class for expanded clones.

>NA|NA|TRBV20-1|TRBJ1-1
CRGGPGTEAFF
TGCAGGGGGGGGCCTGGCACTGAAGCTTTCTTT
>NA|NA|TRBV14|TRBJ2-7
CASSQADIFSYEQYF
TGTGCCAGCAGCCAGGCTGACATTTTCTCCTACGAGCAGTACTTC
>many|NA|TRBV30|TRBJ2-1
CACPKAWGELNEQFF
TGTGCCTGTCCCAAGGCGTGGGGCGAACTTAATGAGCAGTTCTTC
>few|NA|TRBV28|TRBJ2-7
CASSLNPLYEQYF
TGTGCCAGCAGTCTAAACCCGTTATACGAGCAGTACTTC
>many|NA|TRBV5-1|TRBJ2-7
CASSLDRAISYEQYF
TGCGCCAGCAGCTTGGACAGGGCGATTTCCTACGAGCAGTACTTC
>NA|TRBD2|TRBV27|TRBJ2-7
CASIGRREGRSYEQYF
TGTGCCAGCATCGGGCGGAGGGAGGGACGGTCCTACGAGCAGTACTTC
>NA|NA|TRBV28|TRBJ2-5
CASSLGDTQEAQYF
TGTGCCAGCAGTTTAGGGGACACTCAAGAGGCCCAGTACTTC
>NA|TRBD1|TRBV20-1|TRBJ2-3
CSARDDKDRGSSTDTQYF
TGCAGTGCTAGAGATGACAAGGACAGGGGGTCTAGCACAGATACGCAGTATTTT
>NA|TRBD2|TRBV27|TRBJ2-7
CASSLTLAGGSEQYF
TGTGCCAGCAGTTTGACACTAGCGGGAGGGTCCGAGCAGTACTTC
>NA|NA|TRBV11-2|TRBJ2-5
CATSRSSRGKETQYF
TGTGCCACCAGCAGGAGCTCCCGGGGGAAAGAGACCCAGTACTTC
>NA|TRBD2|TRBV29-1|TRBJ2-1
CSVEVQGLAGVNPNEQFF
TGCAGCGTTGAGGTCCAAGGACTAGCGGGAGTCAACCCCAATGAGCAGTTCTTC
>few|NA|TRBV27|TRBJ1-4
CASSLSHPRGEKLFF
TGTGCCAGCAGTTTATCGCACCCTCGGGGTGAAAAACTGTTTTTT
>many|NA|TRBV29-1|TRBJ1-1
CSAAVQGYTEAFF
TGCAGCGCCGCGGTACAGGGTTACACTGAAGCTTTCTTT
>NA|NA|TRBV10-3|TRBJ1-5
CAISEGRYSNQPQHF
TGTGCCATCAGTGAGGGCAGATATAGCAATCAGCCCCAGCATTTT
>many|TRBD1|TRBV5-1|TRBJ2-7
CASSVSTGQSSYEQYF
TGCGCCAGCAGCGTGTCAACGGGACAGAGCTCCTACGAGCAGTACTTC
>many|NA|TRBV19|TRBJ1-1
CASSIAHGMNTEAFF
TGTGCCAGTAGTATAGCCCACGGTATGAACACTGAAGCTTTCTTT
>NA|NA|TRBV4-1|TRBJ1-5
CASSQFGANSNQPQHF
TGCGCCAGCAGCCAATTCGGCGCGAATAGCAATCAGCCCCAGCATTTT
>NA|NA|TRBV7-3|TRBJ2-7
CASSFPGTQSYEQYF
TGTGCCAGCAGCTTCCCCGGGACACAATCCTACGAGCAGTACTTC
>NA|NA|TRBV9|TRBJ2-5
CASSVLGDGGETQYF
TGTGCCAGCAGCGTACTGGGGGACGGTGGAGAGACCCAGTACTTC
>many|TRBD1|TRBV6-2/TRBV6-3|TRBJ2-2
CASSATGGRNTGELFF
TGTGCCAGCAGTGCGACAGGGGGCCGAAACACCGGGGAGCTGTTTTTT
>NA|NA|TRBV4-1|TRBJ2-7
CASSQEDGPGEQYF
TGCGCCAGCAGCCAAGAGGACGGGCCGGGGGAGCAGTACTTC
>many|NA|TRBV11-2|TRBJ2-5
CASSARGWQETQYF
TGTGCCAGCAGCGCCCGAGGGTGGCAAGAGACCCAGTACTTC
>many|TRBD2|TRBV2|TRBJ2-3
CASTGLAGSDTQYF
TGTGCCAGCACGGGACTAGCGGGATCAGATACGCAGTATTTT
>many|TRBD2|TRBV12-3/TRBV12-4|TRBJ2-5
CASSYLAVKETQYF
TGTGCCAGCAGTTATCTAGCGGTCAAAGAGACCCAGTACTTC
>many|NA|TRBV28|TRBJ1-1
CASSTDGAEAFF
TGTGCCAGCAGTACCGATGGTGCGGAAGCTTTCTTT
>NA|NA|TRBV27|TRBJ2-7
CASGKGDEQYF
TGTGCCAGCGGGAAAGGGGACGAGCAGTACTTC
>NA|TRBD1|TRBV11-2|TRBJ2-7
CASSPDRDSYEQYF
TGTGCCAGCAGCCCAGACCGGGACAGCTACGAGCAGTACTTC
>NA|NA|TRBV6-1|TRBJ1-5
CASSQLYGDQPQHF
TGTGCCAGCAGTCAACTTTATGGAGATCAGCCCCAGCATTTT
>many|TRBD1|TRBV30|TRBJ1-1
CAWASRTGGLLNTEAFF
TGTGCCTGGGCCTCCCGGACAGGGGGGTTGCTGAACACTGAAGCTTTCTTT
>NA|NA|TRBV20-1|TRBJ1-4
CSARTRTSTNEKLFF
TGCAGTGCTAGGACAAGAACCTCAACTAATGAAAAACTGTTTTTT
>NA|NA|TRBV27|TRBJ2-7
CASSHGGPEQYF
TGTGCCAGTTCGCATGGAGGTCCCGAGCAGTACTTC
>NA|NA|TRBV11-2|TRBJ2-7
CASGRDGEQYF
TGTGCCAGCGGCCGGGACGGCGAGCAGTACTTC
>NA|NA|TRBV29-1|TRBJ2-7
CSVSGGLYEQYF
TGCAGCGTTTCAGGGGGGCTCTACGAGCAGTACTTC
>NA|TRBD2|TRBV28|TRBJ2-5
CASSFPTPSGMGETQYF
TGTGCCAGCAGTTTCCCGACACCTAGCGGGATGGGGGAGACCCAGTACTTC
>many|NA|TRBV11-3|TRBJ2-5
CASSLDSGTATQYF
TGTGCCAGCAGCTTAGATTCCGGGACCGCGACCCAGTACTTC
>NA|NA|TRBV13|TRBJ1-2
CASGGGVYGYTF
TGTGCCAGTGGTGGTGGTGTCTATGGCTACACCTTC
>few|NA|TRBV7-9|TRBJ1-3
CASSLRRRTVFGNTIYF
TGTGCCAGCAGCTTAAGAAGGCGGACTGTTTTCGGAAACACCATATATTTT
>many|TRBD1|TRBV29-1|TRBJ2-7
CSVARTGVGEQYF
TGCAGCGTCGCCCGTACAGGGGTAGGCGAGCAGTACTTC
>once|NA|TRBV19|TRBJ1-5
CASKGEFYSNQPQHF
TGTGCCAGTAAAGGGGAGTTCTATAGCAATCAGCCCCAGCATTTT
>few|TRBD2|TRBV5-1|TRBJ2-1
CASRSGGRGNAYNEQFF
TGCGCCAGCAGATCAGGCGGGAGGGGCAACGCCTACAATGAGCAGTTCTTC
>few|NA|TRBV6-1|TRBJ2-1
CASSLQGAGGNILYNEQFF
TGTGCCAGCAGTCTGCAGGGGGCGGGAGGAAACATACTCTACAATGAGCAGTTCTTC
>NA|NA|TRBV13|TRBJ2-5
CASSFPGTPETQYF
TGTGCCAGCAGCTTCCCCGGGACACCGGAGACCCAGTACTTC
>few|TRBD1|TRBV5-1|TRBJ2-1
CASSFRGTGGNEQFF
TGCGCCAGCAGCTTTAGGGGGACAGGCGGCAATGAGCAGTTCTTC
>many|TRBD1|TRBV12-3/TRBV12-4|TRBJ2-5
CASGDRGTETQYF
TGTGCCAGCGGTGACAGGGGAACGGAGACCCAGTACTTC
>few|TRBD1|TRBV27|TRBJ1-2
CASSLTSGGGYGYTF
TGTGCCAGCAGTCTAACCTCAGGGGGCGGCTATGGCTACACCTTC
>few|NA|TRBV29-1|TRBJ1-1
CSVLQATEAFF
TGCAGCGTTCTGCAGGCCACTGAAGCTTTCTTT
>NA|TRBD2|TRBV27|TRBJ2-7
CASGFPGGPYEQYF
TGTGCCAGCGGATTCCCGGGAGGGCCCTACGAGCAGTACTTC
>NA|NA|TRBV28|TRBJ2-7
CASSGFLWSARGDEQYF
TGTGCCAGCAGTGGGTTTCTTTGGAGCGCGAGGGGGGACGAGCAGTACTTC
>few|TRBD1|TRBV19|TRBJ1-5
CARNQTGYSNQPQHF
TGTGCCAGGAACCAGACAGGGTATAGCAATCAGCCCCAGCATTTT
>many|NA|TRBV6-1|TRBJ2-2
CASSYDRQFANTGELFF
TGTGCCAGCAGTTACGACCGGCAGTTCGCGAACACCGGGGAGCTGTTTTTT
>few|TRBD2|TRBV7-9|TRBJ2-7
CASSLAGLAGGRSYEQYF
TGTGCCAGCAGCTTAGCAGGACTAGCGGGAGGCCGCTCCTACGAGCAGTACTTC
>many|TRBD1|TRBV5-1|TRBJ2-7
CASSPGQGNEQYF
TGCGCCAGCAGCCCGGGACAGGGCAACGAGCAGTACTTC